Following are 20 T cell receptor beta chains from one sample sequenced in a study of T cells in women clearing cervical HPV infection. Assay used: immunoSEQ multiplex PCR; TCRdb lists only in-frame clones, some missing. The table lists more than 25,000 clones. What was sequenced was blood buffy coat. All receptors derive from a woman aged 18 to 75 with a cervical HPV16 infection that either progressed to CIN3+ or cleared (not recorded which).

The covered CDR3 bases are TGCAGCGTTGCGCGGGGAAACTATGGC. This sequence encodes CSVARGNYG. In full, the CDR3 reads CSVARGNYGYTF. This chain connects TRBV29-1 to TRBJ1-2; D is unclear. The read ends 3 residues early relative to the CDR3; the germline J gene fills the gap. V was pared by 4 bases and J by 2 bases, with 8 bases between. Germline CDR1 and CDR2: SQVTM and ANQGSEA. The CDR3 has 12 amino acids.

A note on this clone: The CDR3 end is not reached by the read, which stops 3 residues before it; the germline J gene fills it in. V gene TRBV5-1 combines with J gene TRBJ2-7; weak D call: TRBD1 (6 bases). CDR1 and CDR2 from the germline V gene are SGHRS and YFSETQ. V lost 1 base, J lost 0 bases, and 8 bases lay in between. This CDR3 comprises 14 residues. Partial CDR3 DNA: TGCGCCAGCAGCTTGATGGACAGCTCCTACGAG. This sequence encodes CASSLMDSSYE. The full CDR3 is CASSLMDSSYEQYF. Combining the CDR3 with reference TRBV5-1 and TRBJ2-7 gives the whole variable domain KAGVTQTPRYLIKTRGQQVTLSCSPISGHRSVSWYQQTPGQGLQFLFEYFSETQRNKGNFPGRFSGRQFSNSRSEMNVSTLELGDSALYLCASSLMDSSYEQYFGPGTRLTVT.

With respect to this clone: Read coverage stops 3 residues before the CDR3 terminus; the germline J gene supplies the remainder. This chain connects TRBV19 to TRBJ2-7; D is perhaps TRBD2 (5 bases). The CDR3 is 13 residues long. The ends were cut back, 6 bases at V and 6 bases at J, with 15 bases in the middle. Germline CDR1 reads LNHDA; CDR2 reads SQIVND (reference sequence). The covered CDR3 bases are TGTGCCAGTAGCCCAGGAAGCGGTTTCGAG. Protein product: CASSPGSGFE. The CDR3 in its entirety is CASSPGSGFEQYF.

Comment on this clone: The read terminates 3 residues before the CDR3 end, so the remaining end is supplied by the germline J gene. This rearrangement joins TRBV7-3 to TRBJ2-2; perhaps TRBD1 as D (6 bases). The CDR3 extends over 15 amino acids. V lost 6 bases and J lost 1, with 12 bases in between. CDR1 SGHTA and CDR2 FQGTGA come from the germline V gene. The part of the CDR3 DNA that was read is TGTGCCAGCAGTAGGGGGTCTTTGAACACCGGGGAG. It yields the protein CASSRGSLNTGE. The full CDR3 reads CASSRGSLNTGELFF.

For this clone: The read halts 3 residues ahead of the CDR3 end, with the missing end drawn from the germline J gene. The rearrangement joins TRBV7-3 to TRBJ2-2, with 7 bases fitting TRBD1. The CDR3 loop spans 14 amino acids. J gave up 7 bases and V 5 bases, and 7 bases lay outside the gene matches. CDR1 is SGHTA, CDR2 FQGTGA, per germline. This chain's CDR3 is CASSREGAGGELFF. CDR3 DNA (partial): TGTGCCAGCAGCCGAGAGGGGGCAGGCGGGGAG.

On this clone: The read gets to within 3 residues of the CDR3 end, and the germline J gene fills in the rest. The chain has TRBV5-1 and TRBJ2-1; TRBD2 agrees at 13 bases. V shed 3 bases, J shed 2 bases, and the junction held 8 bases outside the gene matches. This CDR3 has 18 residues. Germline CDR1 is SGHRS and CDR2 is YFSETQ. The CDR3 DNA, read in part, is TGCGCCAGCAGCTCGAACTTACTAGCGGGAGGGGCCTACAATGAG. Translated: CASSSNLLAGGAYNE. The full-length CDR3 reads as CASSSNLLAGGAYNEQFF. Full variable domain (remainder filled in from reference TRBV5-1 and TRBJ2-1): KAGVTQTPRYLIKTRGQQVTLSCSPISGHRSVSWYQQTPGQGLQFLFEYFSETQRNKGNFPGRFSGRQFSNSRSEMNVSTLELGDSALYLCASSSNLLAGGAYNEQFFGPGTRLTVL.

About this clone itself: The read stops 3 residues short of the end of the CDR3; the missing end is completed from the germline J gene. The chain employs TRBV4-1 and TRBJ1-4, with D possibly TRBD1 on 6 matching bases. Germline loops: CDR1 MGHRA, CDR2 YSYEKL. The V end was cut by 4 bases, the J end by 0 bases, with 15 bases between. This CDR3 has 17 amino acids. CDR3 DNA (partial): TGCGCCAGCAGCCTCGATACGAGGACAGCAACTAATGAAAAA. Residues: CASSLDTRTATNEK. The full CDR3 is CASSLDTRTATNEKLFF.

Concerning this clone itself: The CDR3 extends 3 residues past the end of the read, so its final part is completed from the germline J gene. The chain employs TRBV5-6 and TRBJ1-1; D gene unclear. This CDR3 spans 14 amino acids. The germline gives CDR1 SGHDT, CDR2 YYEEEE. V lost 0 bases to trimming and J lost 0 bases, with 6 bases between them. CDR3 amino acids: CASSLVGLNTEAFF. The CDR3 DNA, read in part, is TGTGCCAGCAGCTTGGTAGGGTTGAACACTGAA.

Regarding this clone: The read terminates 3 residues before the CDR3 end, so the remaining end is supplied by the germline J gene. V is TRBV6-1 and J is TRBJ2-1, with 10 bases identical to TRBD2. J gave up 6 bases and V 2 bases, and 4 bases lay outside the gene matches. There are 15 residues in the CDR3. Germline V gene sequence: CDR1 MNHNS, CDR2 SASEGT. Incomplete CDR3 DNA: TGTGCCAGCAGTGAAAGAGCGGGAGGGAGCAATGAG. Its translation is CASSERAGGSNE. From start to end, the CDR3 is CASSERAGGSNEQFF.

Concerning this clone: The CDR3 end lies 3 residues beyond the end of the read and is filled in from the germline J gene. The V call is TRBV5-4, the J call TRBJ1-1; 9 nucleotides align to TRBD1. The ends lost 5 bases at V and 4 bases at J; junction bases unmatched: 6. Germline lookup yields CDR1 SGHNT and CDR2 YYREEE (reference sequence). The CDR3 runs 14 residues. The CDR3 sequence is CASSSNRGPTEAFF. The sequenced CDR3 bases are TGTGCCAGCAGTTCAAACAGGGGGCCCACTGAA. The full variable domain, rest sourced from reference TRBV5-4 and TRBJ1-1, is ETGVTQSPTHLIKTRGQQVTLRCSSQSGHNTVSWYQQALGQGPQFIFQYYREEENGRGNFPPRFSGLQFPNYSSELNVNALELDDSALYLCASSSNRGPTEAFFGQGTRLTVV.

Turning to this clone: The CDR3 is cut off 3 residues early in the read; its end comes from the germline J gene. V gene TRBV18 combines with J gene TRBJ2-3, with D possibly being TRBD1 (6 bases). CDR3 size: 15 residues. V was shortened by 5 bases and J by 1 base, with 13 bases between the two germline ends. Germline CDR1 is KGHSH and CDR2 is LQKENI. The CDR3 spells CASSTTGKGTDTQYF. CDR3 bases read: TGTGCCAGCTCAACCACAGGGAAGGGCACAGATACG.

As concerns this clone: The read ends 3 residues before the CDR3 terminus; that terminus is restored from the germline J gene. The gene calls are TRBV5-4 and TRBJ2-7; 9 positions agree with TRBD2. The CDR3 is made up of 13 amino acids. Germline CDR1 SGHNT, CDR2 YYREEE (reference sequence). The trim removed 4 bases at V and 6 bases at J, leaving 5 bases unmatched. CDR3 DNA (partial): TGTGCCAGCAGCCCATCTAGCGGGACCGAG. Encoded protein: CASSPSSGTE. The full CDR3 protein is CASSPSSGTEQYF.

A word on this clone: Sequencing ends 3 residues short of the CDR3 end; the germline J gene provides the rest. The J gene is TRBJ2-4, the V gene TRBV4-1; 9 bases are shared with TRBD1. Germline loops: CDR1 MGHRA, CDR2 YSYEKL. J was trimmed by 9 bases and V by 4 bases; bases with no gene match: 4. The CDR3 contains 13 residues. The CDR3 is CASSLTGGGIQYF. The sequenced CDR3 bases are TGCGCCAGCAGCCTGACAGGGGGAGGCATT.

CDR3 residues: CSVVGWTSQETQYF. CDR3 bases read: TGCAGCGTTGTAGGATGGACAAGCCAAGAGACC. The chain recombines TRBV29-1 with TRBJ2-5; maybe TRBD1 (5 bases). The sequenced fragment ends 3 residues before the CDR3 boundary, so the rest is inferred from the germline J gene. V was cut by 4 bases and J by 1 base, with 13 bases left in between. The CDR3 is 14 residues long. CDR1 is SQVTM and CDR2 is ANQGSEA in the germline V gene.

On this clone: The missing CDR3 end, 3 residues past where the read stops, is filled in from the germline J gene. This rearrangement joins TRBV5-1 to TRBJ2-1, with TRBD2 matching over 12 bases. After removal of 2 bases from V and 6 bases from J, the junction contained 3 bases not matched to a gene. The germline V gene encodes CDR1 SGHRS and CDR2 YFSETQ. This CDR3 is built from 15 residues. The CDR3: CASSFLAGGGNEQFF. Partial CDR3 DNA: TGCGCCAGCAGCTTCCTAGCGGGAGGGGGCAATGAG.

On this clone itself: Read coverage stops 3 residues before the CDR3 terminus; the germline J gene supplies the remainder. V usage is TRBV18 and J usage is TRBJ2-7; possibly TRBD1 or TRBD2 for D (7 bases each). The V gene's germline CDR1 is KGHSH and CDR2 LQKENI. The CDR3 runs to 15 residues. Trimming took off 7 bases at V and 3 bases at J, with 19 bases between the two ends. CDR3 sequence reads: CASLHTGEGIYEQYF. The sequenced part of the CDR3 DNA is TGTGCCAGCTTACACACAGGGGAGGGGATCTACGAG.

Regarding this clone: The read halts 3 residues ahead of the CDR3 end, with the missing end drawn from the germline J gene. The V gene is TRBV7-3, the J gene TRBJ1-2; tentatively, D is TRBD1 (6 bases). The CDR3 has 13 residues. Germline CDR1 reads SGHTA; CDR2 reads FQGTGA. The CDR3 reads CASSLMTGDTYTF. Incomplete CDR3 DNA: TGTGCCAGCAGCTTAATGACAGGAGATACC.

Note on this clone: With the read ending 3 residues before the CDR3 end, the germline J gene is used to fill in that end. V and J are TRBV20-1 and TRBJ1-2; the D is unclear. This CDR3 region has 12 residues. The V gene's germline CDR1 is DFQATT and CDR2 SNEGSKA (reference sequence). Trimming removed 5 bases at V and 2 bases at J, with 9 bases between. CDR3 DNA, as far as it was read: TGCAGTGCTCCAACAGAGAACTATGGC. It translates to CSAPTENYG. The full CDR3 protein reads CSAPTENYGYTF.

For this clone: The read ends 3 residues shy of where the CDR3 ends; the end is completed using the germline J gene. The V and J genes are TRBV5-6 and TRBJ2-5; D gene unclear. Germline V gene lookup returns CDR1 SGHDT and CDR2 YYEEEE. V dropped 0 bases and J dropped 1 base, with 10 bases sitting between them. The CDR3 loop spans 15 amino acids. The sequenced part of the CDR3 DNA is TGTGCCAGCAGCTTGGAGGGTAGTGTCCAAGAGACC. Amino acid sequence: CASSLEGSVQET. The full CDR3 reads CASSLEGSVQETQYF.

Remarks on this clone: The CDR3 extends 3 residues past the end of the read, so its final part is completed from the germline J gene. This chain links TRBV19 with TRBJ2-1; TRBD2 matches at 15 bases. CDR1 is LNHDA, CDR2 SQIVND, per germline (reference sequence). The CDR3 consists of 17 residues. With 6 bases clipped from V and 6 bases from J, the junction kept 9 bases outside the gene matches. CDR3 DNA (partial): TGTGCCAGTAGCCCAGGACTAGCGGGAGGGCCAGGCAATGAG. Amino acids: CASSPGLAGGPGNE. The complete CDR3 protein is CASSPGLAGGPGNEQFF.